This T cell receptor beta chain was identified during a study of T cells in Graves' hyperthyroidism and ophthalmopathy (dated by TCRdb to the late 2010s). Background on the whole study: Peripheral blood samples were taken at initial diagnosis, before any treatment was given. After blood sampling, hyperthyroidism patients were treated with methimazole at a starting dose of 30 mg daily, and ophthalmopathy patients were treated with high-dose intravenous methylprednisolone. In about 6 Graves' hyperthyroidism patients, the study also compared T-cell repertoires from thyroid tissue with T-cell repertoires from blood. A discovery cohort of about 95 patients, roughly 45 with Graves' ophthalmopathy and more than 55 with stable Graves' hyperthyroidism, was used to find distinguishing TCR V-J signatures. An independent validation cohort of fewer than 20 hyperthyroidism patients and roughly 16 patients who later progressed to ophthalmopathy tested prospective prediction of ophthalmopathy. For training and testing, the 100 or so patients in the discovery cohort were randomly divided in a 7:3 ratio. According to the paper, TCR Vbeta CDR3 sequencing was carried out on 135 peripheral blood samples, which came from fewer than 50 ophthalmopathy, 80 or so hyperthyroidism and about 17 progressor patients.

TCR beta CDR3 regions were amplified from RNA transcripts. The first round of RT-PCR for the TCR CDR3 was performed with the HTBI primer set and the Qiagen OneStep RT-PCR kit. Libraries were constructed in a second round of multiplex PCR, after which size selection and purification were carried out. Paired-end sequencing of the libraries was performed with 100 bp reads on an Illumina HiSeq2000. The source study handled its data this way. SOAPnuke was used to process the raw data, removing reads that contained adapters or uncalled bases, had a mean Phred below 15, or lacked an exact match to the constant primer or identifier. High-quality paired reads were merged with COPE v1.2.5, and unique nucleotide sequences were defined as clonotypes. MiTCR v1.1 was used to align clonotypes to the IMGT TRBV, TRBD and TRBJ reference segments. The analysis included only V-J combinations with a frequency above 0.0001, which together covered roughly 99% of the repertoires. The TCS score was defined as F50 (clonal expansion) divided by E x V (chaos), with BLOSUM62-based TCRdist calculated between CDR3 peptides within each V-J. Welch's t-statistics and random forest reduced roughly 530 V-J features to roughly 13, which were used in a naive Bayes classifier (R e1071). The public reads were quality trimmed at Q25 with fastp and then assembled into clones with MiXCR by TCRdb, keeping productive beta chains. Rows are unified per CDR3 protein, each entry keeping the most common DNA and genes. It is TCRdb's table, rather than the study itself, that gives the V and J calls and clone size. This sample is represented by 350,000 or so distinct CDR3 sequences; 21% of them were singletons. The biggest ten clones account for around 50% of the sample.

The sample holds many counts of this clonotype. Its binding antigen is unknown. No base quality information exists; no much larger clone differs at one position. What the authors observed across the whole study: No statistical method was used to set the sample size in advance, and investigators knew the group allocation. Most expanded thyroid clonotypes (frequency above 0.001) were also found in blood, which suggests that blood repertoires may mirror thyroid immune responses. A model built on a 13 V-J signature distinguished ophthalmopathy from stable hyperthyroidism, reaching over 85% sensitivity and about 81% specificity in cross-validation and 80%/75% in testing. In validation, the model predicted progression to ophthalmopathy a median of about 6.8 months before onset, with approximately 68% sensitivity and 72.22% specificity.

CDR1 and CDR2 were assigned from the germline V gene (reference sequence) as DFQATT and SNEGSKA. V is shortened by 1 base, J by 6 bases, and the region joining them spans 15 bases. CDR3 length: 14 amino acids, cysteine to phenylalanine. Only CDR3 DNA remains: 42 bases, in frame from the first base. A patient counted as having stable Graves' hyperthyroidism if no progression to ophthalmopathy occurred over 18 months of follow-up. The hyperthyroidism patients were between 18 and 65 years old and newly diagnosed, with a disease duration of less than 2 months. Any patient with an uncontrolled infection, another autoimmune disease, pregnancy or lactation was excluded. Clinical symptoms, serum thyroxine and TRAb, thyroid ultrasound, and orbital computed tomography formed the basis for the diagnoses. PBMCs were separated from 10 ml of fresh peripheral blood using Ficoll-Paque density gradient centrifugation. Trizol reagent was used to extract total RNA, and RNA quality was then checked on an Agilent 2100 Bioanalyzer.

The TCR sequence derives from a woman between 45 and 65 years old with Graves' hyperthyroidism. Input material: blood. The rearranged segments are TRBV20-1 and TRBJ1-1, with TRBD1 as a weak D call on 5 bases. CDR3 loop: CSARVPRDSAEAFF. The nucleotide sequence is TGCAGTGCTAGAGTCCCCAGGGATTCTGCTGAAGCTTTCTTT.